The text below deals with one TCR beta chain. No antigen is known for it. The data were obtained in a study of post-analysis software for immune sequencing data. Study-wide background: Relapsing-remitting, secondary progressive and progressive-relapsing multiple sclerosis were all included among the disease courses. Study-level findings and limits: Controls showed significantly higher normalized Chao1 diversity than did multiple sclerosis patients. Compared with controls, patients had more of 4 to 6 TRBV segments, including TRBV5-6, TRBV5-1 and TRBV20-1.

CDR3 length: 14 amino acids. With 4 bases removed from V and 5 bases from J, the gap between germline ends came to 11 bases. TCR beta libraries were prepared from cDNA with unique molecular identifiers. Once 1 to 10 million T cells were used, roughly 0.5 million cDNA molecules resulted. TCRdb re-called the PCR reads through MiXCR, storing one row per CDR3 protein. The table has about 200,000 distinct CDR3 sequences, 29% seen once. The V and J genes are TRBV12-3 or TRBV12-4 and TRBJ1-4; maybe TRBD1 (6 bases). The specimen sequenced was blood. The TCR was taken from a girl aged 2-17 years with multiple sclerosis. The CDR3, as DNA: TGTGCCAGCAGTTGGGGGGCCCCGAATGAAAAACTGTTTTTT. Its protein product is CASSWGAPNEKLFF.